The clone carrying this TCR beta chain was counted at least ten times. The antigen is not known. This CDR3 comprises 13 residues. Trimming at V came to 3 bases and at J to 6 bases, leaving 2 bases not matched to a gene. CDR1 is SNHLY, CDR2 FYNNEI, per germline. These data originate in a study of CD8 T cells in ankylosing spondylitis. Findings and limits, study-wide: Within peripheral blood, clones linked to disease were CD8+ and relatively rare. It appeared that ankylosing spondylitis blood was characterized by a TCR beta motif of fewer than ten highly homologous variants. The study looked at matched synovial fluid samples from ankylosing spondylitis patients. Disease-linked clones were reported to be significantly enriched there. Some of these motif variants have turned up before, in reports on reactive arthritis synovial fluid and blood.

Library preparation for TCR beta used quantitative 5'-RACE with molecular barcodes. TCRdb reprocessed the 5' RACE reads with MiXCR, giving one entry per CDR3 protein. The sample lists 350,000 or so distinct CDR3 sequences; less than 9.5% were seen once. Sample: blood, either unsorted or a sorted T cell fraction (not recorded which). The source of this sequence is a male donor with ankylosing spondylitis. V usage is TRBV2 and J usage is TRBJ2-1; 7 nucleotides align to TRBD1. The CDR3 sequence is CASSEGTVNEQFF. CDR3 DNA: TGTGCCAGCAGTGAGGGGACAGTCAATGAGCAGTTCTTC.